The following is a T cell receptor beta chain sequence with its context. Antigen: not known. The data belong to a study of shared clonotypes between healthy human individuals. Findings and caveats of the study: A limitation of the genetic and exposure-history diversity represented arose from few donors.

V was cut by 4 bases and J by 4 bases, with 8 bases left in between. CDR1 is MNHNY and CDR2 is SVGAGI in the germline V gene (reference sequence). The CDR3 is 13 amino acids. Only in-frame clones appear in the TCRdb table, and some are missing; sequencing was by immunoSEQ multiplex PCR. The sample carries about 500,000 clones, roughly four fifths recorded once. Adults of Caucasian background living in Nashville, Tennessee made up all donors. The TCR comes from a woman aged 40 to 50 in good health. Some clones in this sample may be carry-over from other donors' samples. The source material was PBMCs. The chain links TRBV6-6 to TRBJ1-5, with D perhaps matching TRBD1 (6 bases). CDR3 in DNA: TGTGCCAGCAGTTGGACAGCTAATCAGCCCCAGCATTTT. This encodes CASSWTANQPQHF.